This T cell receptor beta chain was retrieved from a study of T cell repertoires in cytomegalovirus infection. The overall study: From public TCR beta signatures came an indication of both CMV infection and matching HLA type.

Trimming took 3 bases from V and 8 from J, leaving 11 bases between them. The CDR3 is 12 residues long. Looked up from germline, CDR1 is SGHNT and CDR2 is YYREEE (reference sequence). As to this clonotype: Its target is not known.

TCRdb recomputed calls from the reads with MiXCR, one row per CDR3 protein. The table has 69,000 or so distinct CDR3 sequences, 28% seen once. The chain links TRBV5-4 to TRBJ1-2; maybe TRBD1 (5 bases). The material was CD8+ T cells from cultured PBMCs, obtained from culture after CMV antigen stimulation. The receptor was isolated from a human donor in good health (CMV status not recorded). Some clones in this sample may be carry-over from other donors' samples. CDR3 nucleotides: TGTGCCAGCAGCTCCAGGGAGCCGGGCTACACCTTC. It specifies CASSSREPGYTF.